The 6 T cell receptor beta chains below come from one sample, sequenced in a study of T cell repertoires in cytomegalovirus infection. Each CDR3 protein is one row after TCRdb ran MiXCR on the reads. This table holds under 850,000 distinct CDR3 sequences, approximately 33% found once. Their cognate antigens are unknown. This sample comprised cultured PBMCs, obtained from culture after CMV antigen stimulation. All receptors derive from a human donor in good health (CMV status not recorded). Some clones in this sample may be carry-over from other donors' samples.

The sample holds a few counts of this clonotype. The chain recombines TRBV7-8 with TRBJ2-3, with D tentatively TRBD2 (5 bases). The CDR3 has 16 amino acids. The V end was cut by 2 bases, the J end by 2 bases, with 14 bases between. The germline CDR1 and CDR2 sequences are SGHVS and FQNEAQ. The CDR3 region is CASSLRGLIPTDTQYF. The CDR3 region has the DNA TGTGCCAGCAGCTTACGGGGTTTGATCCCCACAGATACGCAGTATTTT.

A few counts support this clonotype. The V gene is TRBV18, the J gene TRBJ1-1; a possible D gene is TRBD1 (6 bases). Between the trimmed V and J ends, which lost 5 bases and 2 bases, there was a span of 12 bases. Looked up from germline, CDR1 is KGHSH and CDR2 is LQKENI. The CDR3 totals 14 residues. The CDR3 DNA follows: TGTGCCAGCTCATCAGGGGCTAAAAACACTGAAGCTTTCTTT. Translating it yields CASSSGAKNTEAFF.

J is TRBJ1-1 and V is TRBV3-1; TRBD1 is a possible D gene (5 bases). The CDR3 is made up of 16 amino acids. V shed 4 bases and J shed 1 base, with 16 bases lying between them. Per germline, CDR1 LGHDT and CDR2 YNNKEL (reference sequence). In DNA, the CDR3 is TGTGCCAGCAGCCCCTCGTGGGGGTCGGGGAACACTGAAGCTTTCTTT. Its protein product is CASSPSWGSGNTEAFF.

This clonotype was seen repeatedly, ten times or more. The CDR3 DNA is TGTGCCGGGAGGGGACGGGAGGCAGATACGCAGTATTTT. Its translation: CAGRGREADTQYF. V gene TRBV7-2 combines with J gene TRBJ2-3; 7 bases are a match to TRBD2. J lost 4 bases, V lost 11 bases, and 9 bases had no gene match. The CDR3 consists of 13 residues. Germline loops: CDR1 SGHTA, CDR2 FQGNSA. Full variable domain (remainder filled in from reference TRBV7-2 and TRBJ2-3): GAGVSQSPSNKVTEKGKDVELRCDPISGHTALYWYRQSLGQGLEFLIYFQGNSAPDKSGLPSDRFSAERTGGSVSTLTIQRTQQEDSAVYLCAGRGREADTQYFGPGTRLTVL.

This clonotype was counted at least ten times. The gene calls are TRBV6-2 or TRBV6-3 and TRBJ2-3; no reliable D call. Germline CDR1 MNHEY, CDR2 SVGEGT. The CDR3 covers 13 residues. The V end lost 6 bases, the J end lost 0 bases, and 7 bases lay between the germline ends. The chain's CDR3 is CASRSSSTDTQYF. CDR3 in DNA: TGTGCCAGCAGGTCAAGCAGCACAGATACGCAGTATTTT.

This clonotype was observed at least ten times. The V call is TRBV7-2, the J call TRBJ2-2; 8 bases line up with TRBD2. CDR1 is SGHTA, CDR2 FQGNSA, per germline. The CDR3 sequence is 16 residues long. The V gene end was trimmed by 2 bases and the J gene end by 4 bases; junction bases not matched to a gene: 6. CDR3 in DNA: TGTGCCAGCAGCTTAATGGCGGGGGGAGGCACCGGGGAGCTGTTTTTT. Translation: CASSLMAGGGTGELFF.